This TCR beta chain was observed in a study of shared clonotypes between healthy human individuals. V dropped 0 bases and J dropped 2 bases, with 7 bases sitting between them. Per the germline V gene, CDR1 is SGHRS and CDR2 is YFSETQ. CDR3 length: 14 amino acids. Sorted-subset replicate PCRs used around 220 ng DNA, approximately 30,000 T cell genomes. Some clones are missing from TCRdb's copy, which holds only in-frame ones; the method was immunoSEQ multiplex PCR. Here the sample spans approximately 320,000 clones, 74% being singletons. A single count supports this clone. Sequencing input: memory CD4+ T cells sorted from blood. Documented subset: CD45RA-negative fraction. V is TRBV5-1 and J is TRBJ2-3; possible D gene TRBD2, 6 bases. The sequence derives from a young man in good health. As DNA, the CDR3 is TGCGCCAGCAGCTTGGTAGCGGTCACAGATACGCAGTATTTT. The encoded protein is CASSLVAVTDTQYF.